This T cell receptor beta chain was retrieved from a study of blood T cell repertoires in COVID-19. Trimming removed 6 bases at V and 5 bases at J, with 11 bases between. The CDR3 loop spans 13 amino acids. Participants were aged about 18 to 90 years, lived in about two dozen US areas, and enrolled virtually. Two negative PCRs, clearance, or symptom resolution were required of recovered Cohort 3 donors. Using immunoSEQ multiplex PCR, the repertoire was profiled, and TCRdb retains in-frame clones only, with some absent. The sample shows 190,000 or so clones, roughly 80% of them seen only once. Sequencing was performed on PBMCs or T cells enriched from blood (not recorded which). The gene calls are TRBV12-3 or TRBV12-4 and TRBJ1-5; no firm D call. The clonotype was recovered from a man between 40 and 49 years old who had recovered from COVID-19. The CDR3 loop reads CASSLTLYQPQHF. As DNA, the CDR3 is TGTGCCAGCAGCCTAACCCTTTATCAGCCCCAGCATTTT.